Following are 15 T cell receptor beta chains from one sample sequenced in a study of CD8+ T cells in alopecia areata. TCR sequencing used cDNA made by reverse transcription of extracted RNA. TCRdb keeps only in-frame clones here, not all; method: immunoSEQ multiplex PCR. The sample consists of over 200,000 clones, about three fifths of them appearing once. This specimen was CD4+ T cells sorted from blood, taken at week 0. Receptors were obtained from a human donor with alopecia areata.

This clone has only one observation. The gene calls are TRBV11-2 and TRBJ2-5; TRBD2 matches at 14 bases. V shed 5 bases, J shed 5 bases, and the junction held 10 bases outside the gene matches. The CDR3 is 17 residues long. In germline, CDR1 is SGHAT, CDR2 FQNNGV. The CDR3 DNA follows: TGTGCCAGCAGCGCACTGGGACTAGCGGGAGCTCGGGAGACCCAGTACTTC. Translating gives CASSALGLAGARETQYF.

This clone was detected only a few times. The genes are TRBV30 and TRBJ2-3; possibly TRBD1 for D (6 bases). Deletions cut 3 bases from V and 3 bases from J, with 13 bases between. Germline V gene data show CDR1 as GTSNPN and CDR2 as SVGIG (reference sequence). The CDR3 has 14 amino acids. The CDR3 DNA reads TGTGCCTGGAGACGCAGGGGTGGAACAGATACGCAGTATTTT. It yields the protein CAWRRRGGTDTQYF.

This rearrangement joins TRBV29-1 to TRBJ2-7; 9 nucleotides match TRBD2. Unmatched junction bases numbered 2, after V lost 0 bases and J lost 2 bases. The CDR3 length is 14 residues. CDR1 SQVTM and CDR2 ANQGSEA come from the germline V gene. In nucleotides, the CDR3 is TGCAGCGTTGAAGAGACTAGCGGCCCCTACGAGCAGTACTTC. Its translation is CSVEETSGPYEQYF.

The rearrangement links TRBV29-1 to TRBJ1-1; possibly TRBD1 for D (5 bases). The length of the CDR3 is 12 residues. The germline CDR1 and CDR2 sequences are SQVTM and ANQGSEA. The V and J ends lost 7 bases and 1 base respectively, with 10 bases between them. This CDR3 reads CSGGRENTEAFF. In nucleotides, the CDR3 is TGCAGCGGCGGCAGGGAGAACACTGAAGCTTTCTTT.

The V and J genes are TRBV7-9 and TRBJ1-1; 9 bases are shared with TRBD1. CDR1 and CDR2 (germline): SEHNR, FQNEAQ (reference sequence). V trimming: 5 bases; J trimming: 9 bases; junction bases outside the gene matches: 10. CDR3 length: 14 residues. This chain's CDR3 is CASSPRQGVQKAFF. DNA of the CDR3: TGTGCCAGCAGCCCGAGACAGGGGGTTCAAAAAGCTTTCTTT.

To note about this clone: One end of the junction fails to match germline, which may point to a read error. The V gene is TRBV5-4, the J gene TRBJ1-2; D call uncertain. This CDR3 region has 13 residues. Germline CDR1 and CDR2: SGHNT and YYREEE (reference sequence). The CDR3 DNA is TGTGCCAGCAGCTTGGACATTAACGATGGCTACACCTTC. This gives the protein CASSLDINDGYTF.

The CDR3 protein is CASSYGRDQPQHF. For the CDR3, the DNA is TGTGCCAGCAGTTACGGCCGAGATCAGCCCCAGCATTTT. The rearrangement uses TRBV6-6 and TRBJ1-5; no clear D gene. This CDR3 spans 13 amino acids. CDR1 is MNHNY and CDR2 is SVGAGI in the germline V gene (reference sequence). The V gene lost 2 bases and the J gene lost 5 bases, with 7 bases spanning the gap.

This clone was recorded once. The V call is TRBV30, the J call TRBJ2-7, with 7 bases matching TRBD1. This CDR3 has 14 residues. Germline-derived CDR1 and CDR2 are GTSNPN and SVGIG (reference sequence). V trimming: 3 bases; J trimming: 0 bases; junction bases outside the gene matches: 5. Here the CDR3 reads CAWRVGQTSYEQYF. As DNA, the CDR3 is TGTGCCTGGAGGGTGGGACAGACCTCCTACGAGCAGTACTTC.

The chain recombines TRBV29-1 with TRBJ2-5; 9 nucleotides align to TRBD1. Germline V lookup: CDR1 SQVTM, CDR2 ANQGSEA. This CDR3 has 12 amino acids. V lost 7 bases and J lost 5; bases outside the gene matches: 5. The CDR3 region is CSAGQGSETQYF. In DNA form, the CDR3 reads TGCAGCGCGGGACAGGGTTCGGAGACCCAGTACTTC.

As for this clone: This sample also contains other DNA sequences that code for the same CDR3. The chain is built from TRBV7-9 and TRBJ1-1, with 7 bases aligning to TRBD1. The CDR3 is 14 residues long. Germline CDR1 and CDR2: SEHNR and FQNEAQ (reference sequence). Trimming removed 3 bases from V and 0 bases from J; junction bases left unmatched: 1. The CDR3: CASSLTGMNTEAFF. CDR3 DNA sequence: TGTGCCAGCAGCTTGACAGGGATGAACACTGAAGCTTTCTTT.

The rearrangement joins TRBV6-1 to TRBJ1-6; D may be TRBD1 (6 bases). CDR3 length: 14 amino acids. Germline V gene lookup returns CDR1 MNHNS and CDR2 SASEGT. The ends were cut back, 6 bases at V and 6 bases at J, with 12 bases in the middle. Written as DNA, the CDR3 is TGTGCCAGCAGGGACAGAGGAGGTAATTCACCCCTCCACTTT. It translates to CASRDRGGNSPLHF.

The chain has TRBV6-1 and TRBJ2-4; D is uncertain. V was cut by 7 bases and J by 0 bases, with 13 bases left in between. The CDR3 contains 15 residues. Germline assignment: CDR1 MNHNS and CDR2 SASEGT. The DNA of the CDR3 is TGTGCCAGCACTTCGGACGGAGTAGCCAAAAACATTCAGTACTTC. Its translation is CASTSDGVAKNIQYF.

The CDR3 loop reads CASSYSQSNYGYTF. In DNA form, the CDR3 reads TGTGCCAGCAGCTACAGTCAGTCTAACTATGGCTACACCTTC. V usage is TRBV6-1 and J usage is TRBJ1-2; D gene ambiguous. The CDR3 contains 14 residues. Germline values: CDR1 MNHNS, CDR2 SASEGT. V dropped 6 bases and J dropped 0 bases, with 11 bases sitting between them.

The chain has TRBV19 and TRBJ1-1; D is undetermined. V lost 2 bases and J lost 2, with 9 bases in between. In germline, CDR1 is LNHDA, CDR2 SQIVND (reference sequence). The CDR3 loop spans 14 amino acids. The CDR3 sequence is CASSIRGLNTEAFF. CDR3 sequence (DNA): TGTGCCAGTAGTATAAGAGGGCTTAACACTGAAGCTTTCTTT. The complete variable domain, with remaining parts taken from reference TRBV19 and TRBJ1-1, reads DGGITQSPKYLFRKEGQNVTLSCEQNLNHDAMYWYRQDPGQGLRLIYYSQIVNDFQKGDIAEGYSVSREKKESFPLTVTSAQKNPTAFYLCASSIRGLNTEAFFGQGTRLTVV.

V and J are TRBV6-1 and TRBJ1-1; D ambiguous. This CDR3 contains 13 residues. Germline CDR1 reads MNHNS; CDR2 reads SASEGT. Trimming removed 8 bases at V and 3 bases at J, with 13 bases between. The DNA of the CDR3 is TGTGCCAGCTTGATGGAGGGCTACACTGAAGCTTTCTTT. Translated, it gives CASLMEGYTEAFF.